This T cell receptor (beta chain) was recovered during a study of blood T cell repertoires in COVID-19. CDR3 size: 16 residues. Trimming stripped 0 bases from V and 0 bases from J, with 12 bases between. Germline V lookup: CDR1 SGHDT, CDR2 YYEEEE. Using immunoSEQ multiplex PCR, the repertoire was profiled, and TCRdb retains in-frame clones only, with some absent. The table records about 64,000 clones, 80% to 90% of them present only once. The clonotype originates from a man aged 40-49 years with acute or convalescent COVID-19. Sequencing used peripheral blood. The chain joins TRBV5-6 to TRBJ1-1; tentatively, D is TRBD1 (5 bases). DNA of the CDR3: TGTGCCAGCAGCTTGGAAAGGGGCCGCATGAACACTGAAGCTTTCTTT. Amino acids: CASSLERGRMNTEAFF.